This T cell receptor beta chain is from a study of CD8+ T cells in alopecia areata. Findings and limits, study-wide: Sharing of TCR sequences between patients (possibly for HLA-related reasons) was less clear than in mice. Many expanded lesional clones persisted during tofacitinib (in both scalp and blood).

The CDR3 loop spans 11 amino acids. CDR1 LNHDA and CDR2 SQIVND come from the germline V gene (reference sequence). Trimming cost V 5 bases and J 10 bases, with 11 bases left between them. In regard to this clone: Its target is not known.

Treatment of the sample: oral pan-JAK inhibitor, 5-10 mg twice daily. RNA extraction was followed by reverse transcription into cDNA, which acted as the sequencing template. Produced via immunoSEQ multiplex PCR; TCRdb's table is partial and in-frame only. Among about 200,000 clones listed, 58% were seen once. J is TRBJ2-5 and V is TRBV19; no clear D. The specimen comprised CD4+ T cells sorted from blood, sampled at week 24, from a patient treated with tofacitinib. This sequence originates from a human donor with alopecia areata. CDR3 nucleotide sequence: TGTGCCAGTAGTCTCCTTGGGGTCCAGTACTTC. It is translated as CASSLLGVQYF.